The following is a TCR beta chain sequence with its context. This clonotype was seen at least ten times. No cognate antigen has been identified for it. Within one base of it there is no much larger clone, and no base qualities were kept. This record belongs to a study of T cell repertoires in cytomegalovirus infection (dated by TCRdb to the late 2010s). Regarding the complete study: Donor HLA type was relevant to the analysis, because carriage of CMV infection together with the matching HLA type was indicated by public TCR beta signatures.

Here is what the overall study found, with its caveats: Carriers of CMV infection plus the relevant HLA type were discriminated by the cumulative frequency of public TCR beta family members in the study cohort and in an independent roughly 380-donor cohort. The ex vivo response was dominated by HLA-C-restricted CMV-specific TCR beta clonotypes, which also provided the single most frequent clonotype in two of eight donors.

CDR1 and CDR2 are drawn from the germline V gene: MDHEN, SYDVKM. The CDR3 measures 14 amino acids from cysteine to phenylalanine. Solely the CDR3 DNA is kept, with 42 bases framed from the first base. The germline ends are 10 bases apart after V is trimmed by 7 bases and J by 0 bases. Data came from an Illumina HiSeq 1500. The public reads were run again by TCRdb, first through fastp at Q25 and then through MiXCR, and only productive beta chains were kept. Rows with one shared CDR3 protein collapse into an entry with the most common genes and DNA. Recorded for this sample are 150,000 to 200,000 distinct CDR3 sequences; approximately 14% of them occurred a single time. The leading ten clones occupy roughly a quarter of the sample.

The sequencing sample was made of PBMCs. This sequence originates from a human donor in good health (CMV status not recorded). Some clones in this sample may be carry-over from other donors' samples. The receptor chain draws on TRBV28 and TRBJ2-1, with no confident D gene call. The CDR3 protein: CASTYSSSYNEQFF. The sequenced DNA: TGTGCCAGCACTTATTCAAGCTCCTACAATGAGCAGTTCTTC.